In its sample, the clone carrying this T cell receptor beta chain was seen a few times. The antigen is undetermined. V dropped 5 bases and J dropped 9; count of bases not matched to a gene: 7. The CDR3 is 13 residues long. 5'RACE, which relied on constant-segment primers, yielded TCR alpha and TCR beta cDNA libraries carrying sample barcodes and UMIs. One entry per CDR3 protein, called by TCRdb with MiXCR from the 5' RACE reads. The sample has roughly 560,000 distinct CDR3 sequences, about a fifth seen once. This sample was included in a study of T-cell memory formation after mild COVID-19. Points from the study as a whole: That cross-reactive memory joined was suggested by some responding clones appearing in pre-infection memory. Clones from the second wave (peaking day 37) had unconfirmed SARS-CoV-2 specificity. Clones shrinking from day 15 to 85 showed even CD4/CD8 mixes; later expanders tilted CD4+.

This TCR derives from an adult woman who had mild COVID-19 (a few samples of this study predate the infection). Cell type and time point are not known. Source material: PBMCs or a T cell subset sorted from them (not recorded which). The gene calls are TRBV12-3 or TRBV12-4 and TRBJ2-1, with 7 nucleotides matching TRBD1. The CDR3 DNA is TGTGCCAGCAGTCCCCGACAGGGAGCTGAGCAGTTCTTC. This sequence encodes CASSPRQGAEQFF.